This T cell receptor (beta chain) is from a study of cytomegalovirus exposure and HLA in healthy donors. The study, taken as a whole, reports: At a 0.05 false discovery rate, a later analysis found roughly 17,000 TCR beta sequences to be associated with HLA alleles. Using the classifier, cytomegalovirus status was reportedly diagnosed with high specificity and sensitivity.

In the PCR, 60 Vbeta and 13 Jbeta primers were used. TCRdb keeps only in-frame clones here, not all; method: immunoSEQ multiplex PCR. The sample shows 90,000 to 120,000 clones, about 70% of them seen only once. Turning to this clone: Its specificity is not known.

V dropped 4 bases and J dropped 1 base, with 11 bases sitting between them. The CDR3 totals 14 residues. Germline V gene sequence: CDR1 SGHNT, CDR2 YYREEE (reference sequence). The sequenced material came from PBMCs. The chain recombines TRBV5-4 with TRBJ1-2; D not certain. This TCR came from a young woman in good health and CMV-seropositive. CDR3 region: CASSTEVVNYGYTF. Here the CDR3 DNA reads TGTGCCAGCAGCACCGAGGTGGTTAACTATGGCTACACCTTC. The variable domain in full, with the rest retrieved from reference TRBV5-4 and TRBJ1-2, is ETGVTQSPTHLIKTRGQQVTLRCSSQSGHNTVSWYQQALGQGPQFIFQYYREEENGRGNFPPRFSGLQFPNYSSELNVNALELDDSALYLCASSTEVVNYGYTFGSGTRLTVV.